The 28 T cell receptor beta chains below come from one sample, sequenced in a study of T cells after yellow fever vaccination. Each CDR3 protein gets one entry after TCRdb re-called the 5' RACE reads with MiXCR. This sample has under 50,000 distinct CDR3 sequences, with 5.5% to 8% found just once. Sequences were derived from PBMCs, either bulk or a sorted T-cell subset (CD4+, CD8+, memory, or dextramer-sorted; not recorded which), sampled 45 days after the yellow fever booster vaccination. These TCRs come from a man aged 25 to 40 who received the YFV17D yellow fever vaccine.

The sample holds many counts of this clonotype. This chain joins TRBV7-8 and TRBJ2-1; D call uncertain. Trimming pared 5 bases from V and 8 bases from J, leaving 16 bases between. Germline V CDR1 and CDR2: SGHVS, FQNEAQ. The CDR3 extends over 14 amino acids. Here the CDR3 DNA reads TGTGCCAGCAGCCGCGCTACCCTACCCCATGAGCAGTTCTTC. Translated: CASSRATLPHEQFF.

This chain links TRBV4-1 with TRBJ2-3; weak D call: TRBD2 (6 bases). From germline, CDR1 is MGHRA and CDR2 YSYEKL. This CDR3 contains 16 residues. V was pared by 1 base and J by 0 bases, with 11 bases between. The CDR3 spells CASSQVLATSTDTQYF. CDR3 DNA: TGCGCCAGCAGCCAAGTTCTAGCGACTAGCACAGATACGCAGTATTTT.

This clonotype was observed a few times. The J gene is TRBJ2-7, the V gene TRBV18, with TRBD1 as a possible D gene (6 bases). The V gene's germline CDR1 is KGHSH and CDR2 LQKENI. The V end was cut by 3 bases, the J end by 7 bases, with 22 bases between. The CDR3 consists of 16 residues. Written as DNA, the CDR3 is TGTGCCAGCTCACCTTTTCAGGGGAAGGGGATGATGGAGCAGTACTTC. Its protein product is CASSPFQGKGMMEQYF.

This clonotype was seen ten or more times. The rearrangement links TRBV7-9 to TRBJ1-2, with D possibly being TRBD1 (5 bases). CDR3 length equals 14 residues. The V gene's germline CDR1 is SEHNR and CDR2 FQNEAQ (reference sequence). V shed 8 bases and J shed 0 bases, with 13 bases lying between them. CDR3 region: CASWGGGTNYGYTF. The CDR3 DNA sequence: TGTGCCAGCTGGGGCGGAGGGACTAACTATGGCTACACCTTC.

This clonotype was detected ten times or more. CDR3 protein: CASSSTPTSDYEQYF. CDR3 in DNA: TGTGCCAGCAGCTCCACCCCGACTAGCGACTACGAGCAGTACTTC. This sequence joins TRBV7-6 and TRBJ2-7; TRBD2 agrees at 8 bases. Losses at the gene ends were 4 bases for V and 3 bases for J; bases not matched to a gene: 8. From germline, CDR1 is SGHVS and CDR2 FNYEAQ. The length of the CDR3 is 15 residues. Based on the CDR3 plus reference TRBV7-6 and TRBJ2-7, the full variable domain is GAGVSQSPRYKVTKRGQDVALRCDPISGHVSLYWYRQALGQGPEFLTYFNYEAQQDKSGLPNDRFSAERPEGSISTLTIQRTEQRDSAMYRCASSSTPTSDYEQYFGPGTRLTVT.

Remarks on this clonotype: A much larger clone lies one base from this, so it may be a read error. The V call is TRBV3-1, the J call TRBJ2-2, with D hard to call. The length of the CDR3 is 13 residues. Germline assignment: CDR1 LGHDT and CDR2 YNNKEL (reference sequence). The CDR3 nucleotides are TGTGCCAGCAGTCGAACAGCCACCAGGGAGCTGTTTTTT. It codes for CASSRTATRELFF. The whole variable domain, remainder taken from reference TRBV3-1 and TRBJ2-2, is DTAVSQTPKYLVTQMGNDKSIKCEQNLGHDTMYWYKQDSKKFLKIMFSYNNKELIINETVPNRFSPKSPDKAHLNLHINSLELGDSAVYFCASSRTATRELFFGEGSRLTVL.

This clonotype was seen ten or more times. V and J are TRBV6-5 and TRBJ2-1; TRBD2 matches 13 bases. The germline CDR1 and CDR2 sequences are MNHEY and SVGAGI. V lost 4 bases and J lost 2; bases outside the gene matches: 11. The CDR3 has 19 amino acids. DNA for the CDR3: TGTGCCAGCAGTTCCTTCCGCGGACTAGCGGGAGACGCCTACAATGAGCAGTTCTTC. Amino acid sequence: CASSSFRGLAGDAYNEQFF.

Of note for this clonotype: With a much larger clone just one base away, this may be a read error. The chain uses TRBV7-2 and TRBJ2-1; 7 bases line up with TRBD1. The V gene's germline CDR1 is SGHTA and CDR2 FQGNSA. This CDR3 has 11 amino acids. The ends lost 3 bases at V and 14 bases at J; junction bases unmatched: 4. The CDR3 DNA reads TGTGCCAGCAGCTTCACAGGGGAAAAGTTCTTC. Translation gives CASSFTGEKFF. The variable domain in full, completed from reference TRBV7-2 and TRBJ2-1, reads GAGVSQSPSNKVTEKGKDVELRCDPISGHTALYWYRQSLGQGLEFLIYFQGNSAPDKSGLPSDRFSAERTGGSVSTLTIQRTQQEDSAVYLCASSFTGEKFFGPGTRLTVL.

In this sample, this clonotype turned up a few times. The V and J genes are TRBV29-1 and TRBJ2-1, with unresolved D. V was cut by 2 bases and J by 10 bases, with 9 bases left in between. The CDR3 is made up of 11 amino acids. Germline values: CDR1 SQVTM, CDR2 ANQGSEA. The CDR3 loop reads CSVEFSVEQFF. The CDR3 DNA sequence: TGCAGCGTTGAATTTTCGGTGGAGCAGTTCTTC.

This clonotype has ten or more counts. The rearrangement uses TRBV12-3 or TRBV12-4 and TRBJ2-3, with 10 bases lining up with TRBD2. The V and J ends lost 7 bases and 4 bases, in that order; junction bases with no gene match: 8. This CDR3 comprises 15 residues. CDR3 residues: CASNQAGGPADTQYF. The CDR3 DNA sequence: TGTGCCAGCAACCAAGCGGGAGGGCCCGCAGATACGCAGTATTTT.

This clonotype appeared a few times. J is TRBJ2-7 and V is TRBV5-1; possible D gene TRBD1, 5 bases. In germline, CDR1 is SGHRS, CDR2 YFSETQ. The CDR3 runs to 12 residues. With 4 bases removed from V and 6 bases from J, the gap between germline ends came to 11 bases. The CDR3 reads CASSQGSLEQYF. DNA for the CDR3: TGCGCCAGCAGCCAGGGCTCCCTCGAGCAGTACTTC.

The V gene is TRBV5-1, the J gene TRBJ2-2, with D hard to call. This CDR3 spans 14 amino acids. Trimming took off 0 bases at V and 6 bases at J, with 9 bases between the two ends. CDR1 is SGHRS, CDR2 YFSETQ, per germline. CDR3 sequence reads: CASSLALGSGELFF. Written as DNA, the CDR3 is TGCGCCAGCAGCTTGGCCTTGGGGTCCGGGGAGCTGTTTTTT. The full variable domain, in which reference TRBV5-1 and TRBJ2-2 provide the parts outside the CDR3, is KAGVTQTPRYLIKTRGQQVTLSCSPISGHRSVSWYQQTPGQGLQFLFEYFSETQRNKGNFPGRFSGRQFSNSRSEMNVSTLELGDSALYLCASSLALGSGELFFGEGSRLTVL.

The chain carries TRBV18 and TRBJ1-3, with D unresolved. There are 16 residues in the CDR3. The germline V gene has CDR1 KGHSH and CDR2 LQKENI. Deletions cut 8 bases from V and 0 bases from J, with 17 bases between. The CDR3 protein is CASRDIRRTSGNTIYF. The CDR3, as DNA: TGTGCCAGCCGCGACATACGGCGTACCTCTGGAAACACCATATATTTT.

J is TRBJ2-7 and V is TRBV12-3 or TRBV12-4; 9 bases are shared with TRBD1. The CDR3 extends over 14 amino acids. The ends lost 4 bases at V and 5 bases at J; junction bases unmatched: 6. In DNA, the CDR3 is TGTGCCAGCAGTTCCCGGACAGGGGCGGACGAGCAGTACTTC. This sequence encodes CASSSRTGADEQYF.

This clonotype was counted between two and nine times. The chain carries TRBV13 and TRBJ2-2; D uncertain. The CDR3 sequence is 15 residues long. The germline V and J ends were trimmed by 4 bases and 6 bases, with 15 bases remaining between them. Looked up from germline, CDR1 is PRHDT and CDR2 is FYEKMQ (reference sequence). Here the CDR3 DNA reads TGTGCCAGCAGCTCCTACCGGACGATTCCCGGGGAGCTGTTTTTT. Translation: CASSSYRTIPGELFF.

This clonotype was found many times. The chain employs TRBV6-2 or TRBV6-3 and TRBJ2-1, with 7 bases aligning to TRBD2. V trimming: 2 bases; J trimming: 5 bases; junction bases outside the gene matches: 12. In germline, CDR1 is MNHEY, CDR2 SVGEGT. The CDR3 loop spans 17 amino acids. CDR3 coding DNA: TGTGCCAGCAGTTACCTCGCGGGGCTAGCGGAGCACAATGAGCAGTTCTTC. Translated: CASSYLAGLAEHNEQFF.

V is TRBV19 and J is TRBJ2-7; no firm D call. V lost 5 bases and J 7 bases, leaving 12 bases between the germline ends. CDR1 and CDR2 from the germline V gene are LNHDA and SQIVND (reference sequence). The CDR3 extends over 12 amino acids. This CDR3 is CASSPILGEQYF. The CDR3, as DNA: TGTGCCAGTAGTCCAATTTTAGGAGAGCAGTACTTC.

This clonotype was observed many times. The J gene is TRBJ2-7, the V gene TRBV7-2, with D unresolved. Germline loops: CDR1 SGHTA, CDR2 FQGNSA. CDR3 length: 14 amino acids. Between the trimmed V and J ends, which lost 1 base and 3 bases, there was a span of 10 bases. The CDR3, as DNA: TGTGCCAGCAGCTTAGTTGGCGGAAACTACGAGCAGTACTTC. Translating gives CASSLVGGNYEQYF.

CDR3 residues: CASSWVGETQYF. The DNA of the CDR3 is TGTGCCAGCAGCTGGGTCGGAGAGACCCAGTACTTC. The chain employs TRBV7-2 and TRBJ2-5; D uncertain. CDR3 length: 12 residues. Trimming stripped 4 bases from V and 4 bases from J, with 7 bases between. Germline V gives CDR1 SGHTA, CDR2 FQGNSA.

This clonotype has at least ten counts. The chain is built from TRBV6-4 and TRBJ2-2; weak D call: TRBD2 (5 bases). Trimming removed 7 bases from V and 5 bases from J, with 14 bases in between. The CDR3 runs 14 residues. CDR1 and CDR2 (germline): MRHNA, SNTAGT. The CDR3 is CASTPRPGTGELFF. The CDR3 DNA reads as TGTGCCAGCACACCCCGCCCGGGGACCGGGGAGCTGTTTTTT.

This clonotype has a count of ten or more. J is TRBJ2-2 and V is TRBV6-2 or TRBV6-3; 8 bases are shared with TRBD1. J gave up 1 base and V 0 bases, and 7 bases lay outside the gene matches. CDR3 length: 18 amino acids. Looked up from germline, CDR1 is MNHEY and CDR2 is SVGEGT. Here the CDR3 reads CASSYSATGARNTGELFF. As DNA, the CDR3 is TGTGCCAGCAGTTACTCCGCGACAGGGGCCCGGAACACCGGGGAGCTGTTTTTT.

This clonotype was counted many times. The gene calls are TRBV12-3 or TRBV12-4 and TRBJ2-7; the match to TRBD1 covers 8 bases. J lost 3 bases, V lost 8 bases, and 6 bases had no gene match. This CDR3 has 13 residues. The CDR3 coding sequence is TGTGCCAGCCGGGGAACAGGGGGCTACGAGCAGTACTTC. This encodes CASRGTGGYEQYF.

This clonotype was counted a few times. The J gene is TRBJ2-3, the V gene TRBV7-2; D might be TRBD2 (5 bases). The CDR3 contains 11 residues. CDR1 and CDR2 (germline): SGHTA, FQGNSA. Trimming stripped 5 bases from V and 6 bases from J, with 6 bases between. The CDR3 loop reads CASSEGDTQYF. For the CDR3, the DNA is TGTGCCAGCAGCGAGGGCGATACGCAGTATTTT.

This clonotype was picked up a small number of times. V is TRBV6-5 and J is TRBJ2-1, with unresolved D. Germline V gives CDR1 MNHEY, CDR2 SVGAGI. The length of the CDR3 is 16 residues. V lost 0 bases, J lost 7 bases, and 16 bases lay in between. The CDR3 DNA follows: TGTGCCAGCAGTTACTCGTCCCCTAGTATCGGTAATGAGCAGTTCTTC. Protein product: CASSYSSPSIGNEQFF.

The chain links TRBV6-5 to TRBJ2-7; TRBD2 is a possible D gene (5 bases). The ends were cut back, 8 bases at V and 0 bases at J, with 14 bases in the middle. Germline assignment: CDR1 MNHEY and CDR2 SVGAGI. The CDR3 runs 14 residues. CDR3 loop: CASVAGSASYEQYF. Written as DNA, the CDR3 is TGTGCCAGCGTTGCTGGGAGCGCCTCCTACGAGCAGTACTTC.

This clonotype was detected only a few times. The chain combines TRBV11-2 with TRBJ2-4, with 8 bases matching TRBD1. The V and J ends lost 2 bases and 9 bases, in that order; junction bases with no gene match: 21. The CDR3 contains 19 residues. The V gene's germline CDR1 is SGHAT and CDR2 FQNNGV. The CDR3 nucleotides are TGTGCCAGCAGCTTAAAGGTCCACCAGTTGGCAGGGGGCAGTTTCATTCAGTACTTC. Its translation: CASSLKVHQLAGGSFIQYF.

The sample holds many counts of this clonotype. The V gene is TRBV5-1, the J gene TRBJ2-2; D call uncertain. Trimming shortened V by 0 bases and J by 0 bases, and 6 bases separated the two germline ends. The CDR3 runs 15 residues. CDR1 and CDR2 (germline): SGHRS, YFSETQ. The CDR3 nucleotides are TGCGCCAGCAGCTTGGATGCGGCGAACACCGGGGAGCTGTTTTTT. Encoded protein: CASSLDAANTGELFF.

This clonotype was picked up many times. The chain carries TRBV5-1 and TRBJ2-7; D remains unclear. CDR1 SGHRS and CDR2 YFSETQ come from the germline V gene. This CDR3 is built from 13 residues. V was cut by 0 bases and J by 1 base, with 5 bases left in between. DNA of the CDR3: TGCGCCAGCAGCTTGGGCAGATCCTACGAGCAGTACTTC. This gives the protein CASSLGRSYEQYF.